Below are 20 T cell receptor beta chains sequenced from a single sample in a study of post-analysis software for immune sequencing data. General study results and limits: With TRBV5-6, TRBV5-1 and TRBV20-1 included, five TRBV segments were more frequent in patients than in controls.

Antigens for these TCRs are unknown. The authors incorporated unique molecular identifiers into the TCR beta cDNA libraries. One entry per CDR3 protein results from TCRdb running MiXCR on the PCR reads. The sample has fewer than 550,000 distinct CDR3 sequences; around 36% are singletons. The sample was blood. The receptors shown here come from a girl aged 2-17 years with multiple sclerosis.

A few counts support this clonotype. V is TRBV7-9 and J is TRBJ1-5; a possible D gene is TRBD1 (6 bases). The V end lost 3 bases, the J end lost 7 bases, and 13 bases lay between the germline ends. Germline V CDR1 and CDR2: SEHNR, FQNEAQ (reference sequence). The CDR3 spans 14 residues. The CDR3 loop reads CASSFRGGGQPQHF. DNA for the CDR3: TGTGCCAGCAGCTTTCGAGGGGGAGGACAGCCCCAGCATTTT.

In its sample, this clonotype was seen a few times. The chain is built from TRBV7-6 and TRBJ1-5; a weak D match, TRBD1 (5 bases). V was pared by 1 base and J by 6 bases, with 13 bases between. Germline assignment: CDR1 SGHVS and CDR2 FNYEAQ. CDR3 length equals 15 residues. The CDR3 sequence is CASSLGGGSFQPQHF. CDR3 coding DNA: TGTGCCAGCAGCTTAGGGGGGGGGAGTTTTCAGCCCCAGCATTTT.

V gene TRBV6-6 combines with J gene TRBJ2-1, with TRBD1 identical over 10 bases. CDR3 length equals 16 residues. The germline V gene has CDR1 MNHNY and CDR2 SVGAGI (reference sequence). The V gene end was trimmed by 0 bases and the J gene end by 4 bases; junction bases not matched to a gene: 3. This CDR3 reads CASSYSMGQGYNEQFF. CDR3 coding DNA: TGTGCCAGCAGTTACTCGATGGGACAGGGGTACAATGAGCAGTTCTTC.

This clonotype was picked up many times. The chain uses TRBV4-2 and TRBJ2-7; D possibly corresponds to TRBD1 (5 bases). CDR1 and CDR2 (germline): LGHNA, YNFKEQ. V was clipped by 1 base and J by 7 bases, with 14 bases between them. This CDR3 is built from 14 residues. The CDR3, as DNA: TGTGCCAGCAGCCAAGGGGCAGGGTGGTATGAGCAGTACTTC. It is translated as CASSQGAGWYEQYF.

CDR3 DNA: TGTGCCAGCATCCTAGCGGGGGGTTTCACAGATACGCAGTATTTT. This encodes CASILAGGFTDTQYF. The genes are TRBV12-3 or TRBV12-4 and TRBJ2-3; 11 bases agree with TRBD2. J lost 2 bases, V lost 7 bases, and 5 bases had no gene match. The CDR3 spans 15 residues.

This clonotype was observed a few times. The chain recombines TRBV4-1 with TRBJ1-2; 10 bases fit TRBD1. This CDR3 has 15 residues. V dropped 3 bases and J dropped 8; count of bases not matched to a gene: 9. Per the germline V gene, CDR1 is MGHRA and CDR2 is YSYEKL. CDR3 amino acids: CASSHPPGTGVGYTF. In nucleotides, the CDR3 is TGCGCCAGCAGCCACCCTCCGGGGACAGGGGTAGGCTACACCTTC.

V and J are TRBV20-1 and TRBJ1-4; D call uncertain. Germline V gene sequence: CDR1 DFQATT, CDR2 SNEGSKA (reference sequence). Trimming cost V 5 bases and J 0 bases, with 10 bases left between them. The CDR3 is 14 residues long. This chain's CDR3 is CSAPYSATNEKLFF. Written as DNA, the CDR3 is TGCAGTGCTCCTTACAGTGCAACTAATGAAAAACTGTTTTTT.

This clonotype has only one observation. The chain uses TRBV6-6 and TRBJ1-2; 7 nucleotides align to TRBD1. Germline CDR1 and CDR2: MNHNY and SVGAGI (reference sequence). The CDR3 length is 16 residues. V lost 0 bases and J lost 5; bases outside the gene matches: 9. In DNA form, the CDR3 reads TGTGCCAGCAGTTACTCCCCCCGGCAGGGGGTTTATGGCTACACCTTC. It yields the protein CASSYSPRQGVYGYTF.

This clonotype appeared a few times. V gene TRBV5-5 combines with J gene TRBJ2-1, with 9 bases lining up with TRBD2. CDR1 is SGHKS, CDR2 YYEKEE, per germline (reference sequence). J was trimmed by 12 bases and V by 0 bases; bases with no gene match: 7. The CDR3 runs to 14 residues. CDR3 amino acids: CASSLGPSAGGQFF. CDR3 coding DNA: TGTGCCAGCAGCTTGGGTCCCTCAGCGGGGGGGCAGTTCTTC.

The CDR3, as DNA: TGTGCCAGCAGTGGGGCCAATCAGCCCCAGCATTTT. Translation gives CASSGANQPQHF. This rearrangement joins TRBV7-9 to TRBJ1-5, with D possibly being TRBD1 (5 bases). This CDR3 has 12 residues. The germline V and J ends were trimmed by 6 bases and 3 bases, with 6 bases remaining between them. Germline loops: CDR1 SEHNR, CDR2 FQNEAQ (reference sequence).

The chain uses TRBV5-1 and TRBJ2-1; 12 positions match TRBD2. The CDR3 contains 21 residues. Looked up from germline, CDR1 is SGHRS and CDR2 is YFSETQ. Unmatched junction bases numbered 15, after V lost 2 bases and J lost 0 bases. The CDR3 DNA is TGCGCCAGCAGCTTACAGGTCCCGGGGCTAGCGGGAGGGAGCTCCTACAATGAGCAGTTCTTC. This gives the protein CASSLQVPGLAGGSSYNEQFF.

This clonotype showed up just a few times. The chain carries TRBV3-1 and TRBJ1-2; D call uncertain. CDR1 and CDR2 from the germline V gene are LGHDT and YNNKEL (reference sequence). The germline V and J ends were trimmed by 3 bases and 8 bases, with 7 bases remaining between them. CDR3 length: 11 amino acids. The CDR3 protein is CASSHLEGYTF. The CDR3 DNA sequence: TGTGCCAGCAGCCACCTGGAGGGCTACACCTTC.

This clonotype was observed a handful of times. J is TRBJ1-2 and V is TRBV6-1; maybe TRBD1 (6 bases). V gave up 4 bases and J gave up 4 bases, with 16 bases separating them. The CDR3 is 15 residues long. Germline V lookup: CDR1 MNHNS, CDR2 SASEGT. In DNA, the CDR3 is TGTGCCAGCAGTGGTGGCAGGGGAATAAGCTATGGCTACACCTTC. Its protein product is CASSGGRGISYGYTF.

In the case of this clonotype: A clone one base away is much larger, so this may be a read error. V and J are TRBV20-1 and TRBJ2-5; D is perhaps TRBD2 (6 bases). V was pared by 6 bases and J by 5 bases, with 22 bases between. There are 15 residues in the CDR3. Looked up from germline, CDR1 is DFQATT and CDR2 is SNEGSKA (reference sequence). The CDR3 nucleotides read TGCAGTGCCATATCCGCGGGGTCTTCTAGGGAGACCCAGTACTTC. As protein: CSAISAGSSRETQYF.

V gene TRBV5-1 combines with J gene TRBJ1-1; 7 bases fit TRBD1. V gave up 2 bases and J gave up 11 bases; unmatched junction bases: 9. This CDR3 has 13 amino acids. CDR1 is SGHRS, CDR2 YFSETQ, per germline. The CDR3 sequence is CASSFVTGEGAFF. The CDR3 DNA reads as TGCGCCAGCAGCTTTGTTACAGGGGAGGGGGCTTTCTTT.

This clonotype was seen a few times. The chain combines TRBV29-1 with TRBJ1-2; the D gene is possibly TRBD1 (6 bases). Deletions cut 0 bases from V and 8 bases from J, with 16 bases between. The CDR3 covers 14 residues. Germline V gene sequence: CDR1 SQVTM, CDR2 ANQGSEA. The CDR3 loop reads CSVEEHAGAVGYTF. In DNA, the CDR3 is TGCAGCGTTGAAGAGCATGCAGGGGCGGTAGGCTACACCTTC.

This clonotype was seen a few times. This chain joins TRBV20-1 and TRBJ1-4; the match to TRBD1 covers 9 bases. The V gene's germline CDR1 is DFQATT and CDR2 SNEGSKA (reference sequence). J gave up 0 bases and V 1 base, and 12 bases lay outside the gene matches. CDR3 length: 19 amino acids. In DNA, the CDR3 is TGCAGTGCTAGAGGTCCCGGGACAGGGAAGGGTACAACTAATGAAAAACTGTTTTTT. Its translation: CSARGPGTGKGTTNEKLFF.

In this sample, this clonotype turned up a few times. The V call is TRBV15, the J call TRBJ2-5; D is ambiguous. V was shortened by 0 bases and J by 5 bases, with 10 bases between the two germline ends. CDR3 length: 14 amino acids. Germline CDR1 LNHNV, CDR2 YYDKDF (reference sequence). DNA for the CDR3: TGTGCCACCAGCAGAGAGAGGTACCGGGAGACCCAGTACTTC. It codes for CATSRERYRETQYF.

The sample holds a few counts of this clonotype. The chain links TRBV6-1 to TRBJ1-1; 7 bases line up with TRBD1. Trimming took 6 bases from V and 3 from J; bases not matched to a gene: 7. The CDR3 consists of 14 residues. Germline values: CDR1 MNHNS, CDR2 SASEGT. DNA of the CDR3: TGTGCCAGCAGCGAGGGGACAGCCTACACTGAAGCTTTCTTT. Translated: CASSEGTAYTEAFF.

This clonotype has more than one count but fewer than ten. The chain is built from TRBV27 and TRBJ2-1; D is ambiguous. The V gene's germline CDR1 is MNHEY and CDR2 SMNVEV (reference sequence). There are 17 residues in the CDR3. Trimming stripped 5 bases from V and 6 bases from J, with 23 bases between. The CDR3 protein is CASSPTSDPGNGNEQFF. The CDR3 DNA is TGTGCCAGCAGTCCCACCAGCGACCCGGGTAACGGCAATGAGCAGTTCTTC.